This T cell receptor beta chain emerged from a study of blood T cell repertoires in COVID-19. Across the study: Acute-phase and convalescent COVID-19 samples originated in the United States, Italy and Spain.

Profiling relied on immunoSEQ multiplex PCR, and the TCRdb table lists in-frame clones only, not all of them. The profile covers tens of thousands of clones, with roughly 86% appearing a single time and 7% to 8% taken by the ten largest. This clone has a handful of counts. The CDR3 is 14 residues long. The germline V gene encodes CDR1 SQVTM and CDR2 ANQGSEA. V lost 1 base and J 5 bases, leaving 12 bases between the germline ends. V usage is TRBV29-1 and J usage is TRBJ2-1, with D possibly being TRBD1 (6 bases). Sequencing input: peripheral blood. This receptor was identified in a human donor with acute or convalescent COVID-19. The donor label of this sample is uncertain. CDR3 sequence: CSVEGTATNNEQFF. The DNA of the CDR3 is TGCAGCGTTGAAGGGACAGCCACCAACAATGAGCAGTTCTTC.